This entry features one T cell receptor (beta chain) sequence. The antigen remains unidentified. The data stem from a study of Tregs in tolerant kidney transplant recipients. Germline V gene lookup returns CDR1 KGHSH and CDR2 LQKENI. This CDR3 contains 13 residues. V was clipped by 3 bases and J by 5 bases, with 10 bases between them. Regarding the study as a whole: Activated donor B cell expansion appeared to reveal the most relevant donor-specific TCRbeta repertoire. Validation in larger populations is needed because few patients were studied.

Measured with immunoSEQ multiplex PCR; TCRdb has only the in-frame clones, and not every one. Found here are 200,000 to 300,000 clones, about 80% of them singletons; the top ten hold under 0.65%. Input material: CD4+ T cells from blood. The chain is built from TRBV18 and TRBJ2-5, with D hard to call. The origin of this receptor is a human donor in good health. CDR3 sequence (DNA): TGTGCCAGCTCACCGGGCTTGGGGGAGACCCAGTACTTC. This sequence encodes CASSPGLGETQYF.